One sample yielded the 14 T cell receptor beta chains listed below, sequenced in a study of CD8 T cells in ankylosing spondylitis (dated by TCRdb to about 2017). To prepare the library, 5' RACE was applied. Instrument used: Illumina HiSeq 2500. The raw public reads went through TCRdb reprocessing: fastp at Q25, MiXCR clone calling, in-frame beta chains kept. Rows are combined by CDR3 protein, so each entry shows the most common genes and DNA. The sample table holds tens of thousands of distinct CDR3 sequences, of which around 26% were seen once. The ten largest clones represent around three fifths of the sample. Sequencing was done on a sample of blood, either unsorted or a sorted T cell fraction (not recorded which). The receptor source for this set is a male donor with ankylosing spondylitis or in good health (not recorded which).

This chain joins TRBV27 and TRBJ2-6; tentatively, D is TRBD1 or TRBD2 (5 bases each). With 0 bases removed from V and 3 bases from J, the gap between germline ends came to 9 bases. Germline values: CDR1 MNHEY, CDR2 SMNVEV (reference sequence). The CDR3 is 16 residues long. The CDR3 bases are TGTGCCAGCAGTTTATCCGGGGCGAATGGGGCCAACGTCCTGACTTTC. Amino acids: CASSLSGANGANVLTF.

The CDR3, as DNA: TGTGCCAGCCAGGGACAGGGGTATAATTCACCCCTCCACTTT. This codes for CASQGQGYNSPLHF. The chain recombines TRBV3-1 with TRBJ1-6, with 10 nucleotides matching TRBD1. V lost 8 bases to trimming and J lost 4 bases; unmatched junction nucleotides: 2. The CDR3 covers 14 residues. Germline V lookup: CDR1 LGHDT, CDR2 YNNKEL (reference sequence).

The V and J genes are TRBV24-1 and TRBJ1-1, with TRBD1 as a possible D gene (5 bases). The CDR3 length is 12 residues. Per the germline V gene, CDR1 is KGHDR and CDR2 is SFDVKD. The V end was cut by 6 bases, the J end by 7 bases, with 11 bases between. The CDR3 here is CATSSGIGEAFF. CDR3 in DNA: TGTGCCACCAGTTCAGGGATAGGTGAAGCTTTCTTT.

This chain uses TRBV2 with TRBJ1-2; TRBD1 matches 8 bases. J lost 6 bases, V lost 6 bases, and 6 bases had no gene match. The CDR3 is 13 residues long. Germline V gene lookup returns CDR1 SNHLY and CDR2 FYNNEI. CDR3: CASRGDRLDGYTF. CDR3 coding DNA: TGTGCCAGCAGGGGGGACAGGCTGGATGGCTACACCTTC.

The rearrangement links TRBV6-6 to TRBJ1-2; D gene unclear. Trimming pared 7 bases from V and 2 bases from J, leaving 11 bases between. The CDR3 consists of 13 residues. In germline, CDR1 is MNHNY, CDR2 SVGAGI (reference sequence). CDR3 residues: CASNLAGNYGYTF. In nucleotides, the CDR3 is TGTGCCAGCAATTTGGCTGGAAACTATGGCTACACCTTC.

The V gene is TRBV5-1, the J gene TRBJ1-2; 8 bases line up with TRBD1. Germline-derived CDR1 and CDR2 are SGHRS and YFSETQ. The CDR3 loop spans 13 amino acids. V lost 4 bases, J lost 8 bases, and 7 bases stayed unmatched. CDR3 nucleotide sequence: TGCGCCAGCAGCCACCAGGGGGCTGAAGGCTACACCTTC. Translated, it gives CASSHQGAEGYTF.

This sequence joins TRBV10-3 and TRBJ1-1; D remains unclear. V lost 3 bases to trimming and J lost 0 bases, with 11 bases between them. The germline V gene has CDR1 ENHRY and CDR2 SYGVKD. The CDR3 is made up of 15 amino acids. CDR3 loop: CAISDVGVMNTEAFF. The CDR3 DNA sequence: TGTGCCATCAGTGATGTGGGTGTCATGAACACTGAAGCTTTCTTT.

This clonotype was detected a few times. Here the CDR3 DNA reads TGCAGTGCTAGGTATAGCAATCAGCCCCAGCATTTT. Residues: CSARYSNQPQHF. This sequence joins TRBV20-1 and TRBJ1-5; D is unclear. CDR1 is DFQATT and CDR2 is SNEGSKA in the germline V gene (reference sequence). With 3 bases removed from V and 0 bases from J, the gap between germline ends came to 3 bases. The CDR3 has 12 amino acids.

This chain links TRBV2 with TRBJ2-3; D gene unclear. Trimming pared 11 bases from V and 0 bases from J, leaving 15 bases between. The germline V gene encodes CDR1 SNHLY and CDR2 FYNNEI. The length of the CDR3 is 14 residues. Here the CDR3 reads CAAKTATSTDTQYF. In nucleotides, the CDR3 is TGTGCCGCAAAGACTGCCACTAGCACAGATACGCAGTATTTT. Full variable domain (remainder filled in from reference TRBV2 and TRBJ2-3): EPEVTQTPSHQVTQMGQEVILRCVPISNHLYFYWYRQILGQKVEFLVSFYNNEISEKSEIFDDQFSVERPDGSNFTLKIRSTKLEDSAMYFCAAKTATSTDTQYFGPGTRLTVL.

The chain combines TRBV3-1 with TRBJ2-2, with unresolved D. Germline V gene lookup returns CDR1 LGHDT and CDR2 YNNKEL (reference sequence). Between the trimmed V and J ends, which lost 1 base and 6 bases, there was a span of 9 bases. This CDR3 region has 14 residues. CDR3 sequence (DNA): TGTGCCAGCAGCCAAGTGTCGGTCGCCGGGGAGCTGTTTTTT. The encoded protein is CASSQVSVAGELFF.

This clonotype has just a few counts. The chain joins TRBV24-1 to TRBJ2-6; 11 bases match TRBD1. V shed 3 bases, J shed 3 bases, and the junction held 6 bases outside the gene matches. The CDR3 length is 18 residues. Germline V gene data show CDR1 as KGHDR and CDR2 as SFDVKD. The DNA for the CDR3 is TGTGCCACCAGTGATCCCGGACAGGGGGCCTTTGGGGCCAACGTCCTGACTTTC. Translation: CATSDPGQGAFGANVLTF.

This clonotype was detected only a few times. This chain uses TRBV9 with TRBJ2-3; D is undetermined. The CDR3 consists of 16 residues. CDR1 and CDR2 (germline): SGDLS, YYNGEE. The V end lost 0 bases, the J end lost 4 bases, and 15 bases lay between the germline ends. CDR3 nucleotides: TGTGCCAGCAGCGTAGATGTCGGGCGCGGCCCAGATACGCAGTATTTT. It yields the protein CASSVDVGRGPDTQYF. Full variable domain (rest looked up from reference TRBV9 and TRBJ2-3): DSGVTQTPKHLITATGQRVTLRCSPRSGDLSVYWYQQSLDQGLQFLIQYYNGEERAKGNILERFSAQQFPDLHSELNLSSLELGDSALYFCASSVDVGRGPDTQYFGPGTRLTVL.

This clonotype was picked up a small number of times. The CDR3 coding sequence is TGCGCCAGCAGCATCCGGACTAGCGGGACAGGCGGGGAGCTGTTTTTT. Its protein is CASSIRTSGTGGELFF. The chain carries TRBV5-1 and TRBJ2-2, with TRBD2 matching 12 bases. V lost 4 bases, J lost 7 bases, and 8 bases stayed unmatched. CDR1 is SGHRS and CDR2 is YFSETQ in the germline V gene. The CDR3 is 16 amino acids.

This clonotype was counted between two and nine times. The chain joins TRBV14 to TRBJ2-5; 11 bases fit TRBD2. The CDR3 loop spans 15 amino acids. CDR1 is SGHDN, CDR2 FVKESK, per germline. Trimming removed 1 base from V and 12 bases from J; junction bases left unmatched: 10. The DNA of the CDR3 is TGTGCCAGCAGCCAAGCGAGAGGTCTAGCGGGAGGAAAGTACTTC. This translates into CASSQARGLAGGKYF.